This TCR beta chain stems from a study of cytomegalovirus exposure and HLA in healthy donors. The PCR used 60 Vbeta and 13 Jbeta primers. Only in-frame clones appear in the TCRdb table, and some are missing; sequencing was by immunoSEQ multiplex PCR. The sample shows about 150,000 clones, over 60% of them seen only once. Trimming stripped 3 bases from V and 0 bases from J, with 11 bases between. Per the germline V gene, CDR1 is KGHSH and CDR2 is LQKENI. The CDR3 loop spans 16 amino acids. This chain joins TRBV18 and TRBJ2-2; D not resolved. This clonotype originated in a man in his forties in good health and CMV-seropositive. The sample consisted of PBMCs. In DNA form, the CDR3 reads TGTGCCAGCTCACCTCAACATAAATCGAACACCGGGGAGCTGTTTTTT. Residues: CASSPQHKSNTGELFF. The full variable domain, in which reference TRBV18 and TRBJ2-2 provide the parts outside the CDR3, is NAGVMQNPRHLVRRRGQEARLRCSPMKGHSHVYWYRQLPEEGLKFMVYLQKENIIDESGMPKERFSAEFPKEGPSILRIQQVVRGDSAAYFCASSPQHKSNTGELFFGEGSRLTVL.